This is a list of T cell receptor beta chains from one sample in a study of shared clonotypes between healthy human individuals. Repertoires were generated with immunoSEQ multiplex PCR, while TCRdb's copy carries only in-frame clones and drops some. Among some 2.1 million clones, roughly 95% were seen once, and the ten largest hold approximately 1.2%. The specimen sequenced was naive CD8+ T cells sorted from blood. These receptors all come from a man aged 18 to 35 in good health. The CDR3 runs from the conserved cysteine through the conserved F or W. The D gene is left open where the match is weak. Only some rows state a clone size, as once, few, many or a class for expanded clones.

few,13,TRBV30,TRBD1,TRBJ1-2,CAWSVVGGHGYTF,TGTGCCTGGAGTGTGGTAGGGGGCCATGGCTACACCTTC
NA,17,TRBV6-1,TRBD1,TRBJ1-4,CASSESRDRVTNEKLFF,TGTGCCAGCAGTGAGTCCCGGGACAGGGTAACTAATGAAAAACTGTTTTTT
NA,12,TRBV2,NA,TRBJ2-1,CASSESYNEQFF,TGTGCCAGCAGTGAAAGCTACAATGAGCAGTTCTTC
NA,13,TRBV27,NA,TRBJ1-1,CASSTGMNTEAFF,TGTGCCAGCAGTACAGGGATGAACACTGAAGCTTTCTTT
NA,13,TRBV5-5,TRBD1,TRBJ1-1,CASSWTGPTEAFF,TGTGCCAGCAGCTGGACAGGGCCCACTGAAGCTTTCTTT
NA,17,TRBV2,NA,TRBJ2-2,CASSEWVAPPNTGELFF,TGTGCCAGCAGTGAATGGGTAGCCCCCCCGAACACCGGGGAGCTGTTTTTT
NA,16,TRBV19,NA,TRBJ2-7,CASSSPSGTDSYEQYF,TGTGCCAGTAGTTCACCCTCGGGAACAGACTCCTACGAGCAGTACTTC
once,14,TRBV5-1,NA,TRBJ1-1,CASSGGVTNTEAFF,TGCGCCAGCAGCGGAGGGGTCACGAACACTGAAGCTTTCTTT
NA,17,TRBV19,NA,TRBJ2-3,CASSSDAPVWGTDTQYF,TGTGCCAGTAGCTCCGACGCCCCGGTTTGGGGCACAGATACGCAGTATTTT
NA,12,TRBV6-5,TRBD1,TRBJ1-1,CASRTGTDEAFF,TGTGCCAGCAGAACCGGGACAGATGAAGCTTTCTTT
NA,14,TRBV9,TRBD2,TRBJ2-5,CASSVEAGPGTQYF,TGTGCCAGCAGCGTAGAAGCGGGGCCTGGGACCCAGTACTTC
NA,17,TRBV2,NA,TRBJ2-7,CASSDSGLETLTYEQYF,TGTGCCAGCAGTGATAGTGGTTTGGAGACACTAACTTACGAGCAGTACTTC
once,13,TRBV6-5,NA,TRBJ1-6,CASSPDSNSPLHF,TGTGCCAGCAGTCCGGACAGTAATTCACCCCTCCACTTT
NA,15,TRBV5-1,NA,TRBJ2-3,CASSLMPESTDTQYF,TGCGCCAGCAGCTTAATGCCGGAAAGCACAGATACGCAGTATTTT
NA,15,TRBV7-9,TRBD2,TRBJ2-7,CASSLDPSGSLEQYF,TGTGCCAGCAGCTTAGATCCTAGCGGGAGTCTAGAGCAGTACTTC
NA,16,TRBV28,TRBD1,TRBJ2-7,CASSFPHGTVSYEQYF,TGTGCCAGCAGTTTCCCGCACGGGACAGTGAGTTACGAGCAGTACTTC
NA,14,TRBV11-2,NA,TRBJ2-2,CASSFTVNTGELFF,TGTGCCAGCAGCTTTACAGTGAACACCGGGGAGCTGTTTTTT
NA,16,TRBV6-5,TRBD1,TRBJ2-3,CASSYSDRGNTDTQYF,TGTGCCAGCAGTTACTCTGACAGGGGGAACACAGATACGCAGTATTTT
NA,15,TRBV7-9,TRBD2,TRBJ2-2,CASSHSSGWNGELFF,TGTGCCAGCAGCCACTCTAGCGGGTGGAACGGGGAGCTGTTTTTT
NA,16,TRBV5-4,TRBD2,TRBJ2-1,CASSLDTRGGYNEQFF,TGTGCCAGCAGCTTAGACACCCGGGGGGGTTACAATGAGCAGTTCTTC
NA,16,TRBV5-4,NA,TRBJ1-2,CASSLRDMRPNYGYTF,TGTGCCAGCAGCCTCCGGGACATGCGACCTAACTATGGCTACACCTTC
NA,13,TRBV7-2,NA,TRBJ1-1,CASSRWGDTEAFF,TGTGCCAGCTCCCGGTGGGGAGACACTGAAGCTTTCTTT
NA,16,TRBV28,TRBD1,TRBJ1-1,CASSLPPDRVNTEAFF,TGTGCCAGCAGTTTACCCCCGGACAGGGTGAACACTGAAGCTTTCTTT
NA,14,TRBV7-2,NA,TRBJ1-5,CASSLGFSNQPQHF,TGTGCCAGCAGCTTAGGGTTCAGCAATCAGCCCCAGCATTTT
NA,13,TRBV28,NA,TRBJ2-1,CASSPSPGGEQFF,TGTGCCAGCAGCCCCAGTCCCGGGGGTGAGCAGTTCTTC
NA,14,TRBV11-2,NA,TRBJ2-5,CASSLVGDQETQYF,TGTGCCAGCAGCTTGGTGGGTGACCAAGAGACCCAGTACTTC
once,14,TRBV28,TRBD1,TRBJ2-7,CASSLTGATYEQYF,TGTGCCAGCAGTTTAACAGGGGCGACCTACGAGCAGTACTTC
NA,15,TRBV21-1,NA,TRBJ2-7,CASLLGGGDVWEQYF,TGTGCCAGCCTCCTCGGCGGGGGGGACGTCTGGGAGCAGTACTTC
NA,13,TRBV30,TRBD1,TRBJ1-5,CAWTTGGGQPQHF,TGTGCCTGGACTACAGGGGGCGGGCAGCCCCAGCATTTT
NA,15,TRBV5-1,NA,TRBJ2-5,CASSPEGGSGETQYF,TGCGCCAGCAGCCCGGAAGGGGGTTCGGGAGAGACCCAGTACTTC
NA,16,TRBV2,TRBD1,TRBJ1-6,CASSYRGDRTHSPLHF,TGTGCCAGCAGTTACAGGGGGGACAGGACTCATTCACCCCTCCACTTT
NA,14,TRBV5-1,NA,TRBJ1-1,CASSSGPQNTEAFF,TGCGCCAGCAGCTCGGGACCGCAGAACACTGAAGCTTTCTTT
NA,12,TRBV6-6,TRBD1,TRBJ1-5,CATGTANQPQHF,TGTGCCACCGGGACAGCTAATCAGCCCCAGCATTTT